The 31 T cell receptor beta chains listed next were all sequenced from one sample in a study of OX40 agonist ivuxolimab in advanced cancers. Sequenced by immunoSEQ multiplex PCR; TCRdb stores in-frame clones only, minus some. The sample carries some 22,000 clones, about four fifths recorded once. The material was CD4+ or CD8+ T cells sorted from blood, obtained in a trial of the OX40 agonist ivuxolimab. The source of these receptors is an adult with an advanced solid tumor such as melanoma, head and neck, liver or kidney cancer.

This chain joins TRBV11-2 and TRBJ2-7, with 7 bases fitting TRBD1. The germline CDR1 and CDR2 sequences are SGHAT and FQNNGV. Germline trimming cut 4 bases from V and 2 bases from J; bases unmatched to any gene: 8. The CDR3 is made up of 15 amino acids. CDR3 protein: CASSSLQTGTYEQYF. The CDR3 nucleotides read TGTGCCAGCAGCTCCCTCCAGACAGGGACCTACGAGCAGTACTTC.

The V gene is TRBV5-1, the J gene TRBJ1-1; possible D gene TRBD1, 6 bases. There are 14 residues in the CDR3. The V gene's germline CDR1 is SGHRS and CDR2 YFSETQ. Trimming took 4 bases from V and 2 from J, leaving 12 bases between them. The CDR3 DNA follows: TGCGCCAGCAGCCTATGGGACACTAACACTGAAGCTTTCTTT. Its protein product is CASSLWDTNTEAFF.

The V and J genes are TRBV28 and TRBJ2-7, with 9 positions matching TRBD2. This CDR3 has 14 amino acids. Losses at the gene ends were 6 bases for V and 4 bases for J; bases not matched to a gene: 7. The germline CDR1 and CDR2 sequences are MDHEN and SYDVKM. This chain's CDR3 is CASRGSGSFYEQYF. The CDR3, as DNA: TGTGCCAGCAGAGGTAGCGGGAGTTTTTACGAGCAGTACTTC. The variable domain in full, completed from reference TRBV28 and TRBJ2-7, reads DVKVTQSSRYLVKRTGEKVFLECVQDMDHENMFWYRQDPGLGLRLIYFSYDVKMKEKGDIPEGYSVSREKKERFSLILESASTNQTSMYLCASRGSGSFYEQYFGPGTRLTVT.

This clone was seen only once. V usage is TRBV29-1 and J usage is TRBJ1-4; D possibly corresponds to TRBD1 (5 bases). V dropped 1 base and J dropped 8 bases, with 17 bases sitting between them. Germline-derived CDR1 and CDR2 are SQVTM and ANQGSEA. This CDR3 comprises 15 residues. CDR3 residues: CSVEAPVGRGEKLFF. The CDR3 DNA sequence: TGCAGCGTTGAAGCCCCCGTGGGACGAGGGGAAAAACTGTTTTTT.

The chain combines TRBV11-2 with TRBJ2-3; D may be TRBD2 (5 bases). This CDR3 is built from 15 residues. The V end lost 5 bases, the J end lost 3 bases, and 15 bases lay between the germline ends. In germline, CDR1 is SGHAT, CDR2 FQNNGV. CDR3 in DNA: TGTGCCAGCAGCCTCGGAGGCGGAGAGACAGATACGCAGTATTTT. Translating gives CASSLGGGETDTQYF.

The chain has TRBV5-1 and TRBJ2-3; 7 bases map to TRBD2. Per germline, CDR1 SGHRS and CDR2 YFSETQ. The CDR3 sequence is 14 residues long. With 5 bases clipped from V and 3 bases from J, the junction kept 6 bases outside the gene matches. CDR3 protein: CASSSSGGTDTQYF. The CDR3 bases are TGCGCCAGCAGTTCTAGCGGAGGTACAGATACGCAGTATTTT.

The rearrangement links TRBV2 to TRBJ1-5; D uncertain. Germline CDR1 and CDR2: SNHLY and FYNNEI. The CDR3 totals 13 residues. V lost 4 bases to trimming and J lost 8 bases, with 12 bases between them. In DNA, the CDR3 is TGTGCCAGCAGTGGCGGCCAGAGGGAGCCCCAGCATTTT. Amino acid sequence: CASSGGQREPQHF. Supplemented by reference TRBV2 and TRBJ1-5, the full variable domain reads EPEVTQTPSHQVTQMGQEVILRCVPISNHLYFYWYRQILGQKVEFLVSFYNNEISEKSEIFDDQFSVERPDGSNFTLKIRSTKLEDSAMYFCASSGGQREPQHFGDGTRLSIL.

This rearrangement joins TRBV7-9 to TRBJ1-4, with 9 bases matching TRBD1. The CDR3 is made up of 15 amino acids. CDR1 and CDR2 from the germline V gene are SEHNR and FQNEAQ (reference sequence). Trimming cost V 5 bases and J 3 bases; bases outside gene matches: 4. CDR3 amino acids: CASSITGGANEKLFF. The DNA of the CDR3 is TGTGCCAGCAGCATTACAGGGGGCGCTAATGAAAAACTGTTTTTT.

The CDR3 spells CASSLRVFDEQYF. CDR3 coding DNA: TGTGCCAGCAGTTTACGGGTTTTCGACGAGCAGTACTTC. The chain uses TRBV28 and TRBJ2-7; no definite D call. The V gene lost 2 bases and the J gene lost 5 bases, with 10 bases spanning the gap. Germline loops: CDR1 MDHEN, CDR2 SYDVKM. The CDR3 is 13 amino acids. Full variable domain (missing parts from reference TRBV28 and TRBJ2-7): DVKVTQSSRYLVKRTGEKVFLECVQDMDHENMFWYRQDPGLGLRLIYFSYDVKMKEKGDIPEGYSVSREKKERFSLILESASTNQTSMYLCASSLRVFDEQYFGPGTRLTVT.

The rearrangement joins TRBV29-1 to TRBJ2-1; D is ambiguous. Germline-derived CDR1 and CDR2 are SQVTM and ANQGSEA. V was trimmed by 3 bases and J by 6 bases, leaving 24 bases between them. CDR3 length: 17 residues. In DNA, the CDR3 is TGCAGCGTTGACGCGACCCCGGGCGCAAGAATTCGCAATGAGCAGTTCTTC. It specifies CSVDATPGARIRNEQFF.

This chain joins TRBV28 and TRBJ2-7; 8 bases fit TRBD2. Germline V lookup: CDR1 MDHEN, CDR2 SYDVKM. The CDR3 is 13 amino acids. V lost 5 bases and J lost 7; bases outside the gene matches: 7. CDR3 nucleotides: TGTGCCAGCAGTGACCGGCGGGGGGAGGAGCAGTACTTC. Translation gives CASSDRRGEEQYF.

This clone has just a few counts. V and J are TRBV10-2 and TRBJ2-5; 9 bases align to TRBD2. V dropped 5 bases and J dropped 5; count of bases not matched to a gene: 12. The CDR3 is 16 amino acids. In germline, CDR1 is WSHSY, CDR2 SAAADI. CDR3 sequence: CASSWARAGGPETQYF. CDR3 nucleotides: TGCGCCAGCAGTTGGGCCCGTGCGGGAGGGCCGGAGACCCAGTACTTC.

This chain connects TRBV28 to TRBJ2-7; 7 bases match TRBD1. J was trimmed by 0 bases and V by 5 bases; bases with no gene match: 10. The germline V gene has CDR1 MDHEN and CDR2 SYDVKM. The CDR3 loop spans 16 amino acids. The CDR3 DNA is TGTGCCAGCAGTACGCCGGGACAGAGTTTCTCCTACGAGCAGTACTTC. It yields the protein CASSTPGQSFSYEQYF.

In DNA, the CDR3 is TGTGCCAGCAGTGAAGCGACAGGGGGCACTGAAGCTTTCTTT. Translation gives CASSEATGGTEAFF. The chain has TRBV25-1 and TRBJ1-1; 9 bases fit TRBD1. J was trimmed by 4 bases and V by 2 bases; bases with no gene match: 2. Germline assignment: CDR1 MGHDK and CDR2 SYGVNS. This CDR3 contains 14 residues.

In regard to this clone: Mismatch with germline at one junction end may stem from a read error. The rearrangement uses TRBV7-7 and TRBJ2-5; 9 positions match TRBD2. The CDR3 extends over 15 amino acids. Germline V gives CDR1 SSHAT, CDR2 FNYEAQ (reference sequence). The CDR3 spells CASSLASGAEETQYF. CDR3 sequence (DNA): TGTGCTAGCAGCTTAGCTAGCGGGGCGGAAGAGACCCAGTACTTC.

The gene calls are TRBV2 and TRBJ2-2, with a weak D call TRBD2 (6 bases). From germline, CDR1 is SNHLY and CDR2 FYNNEI. The CDR3 runs to 14 residues. V shed 7 bases and J shed 1 base, with 10 bases lying between them. The CDR3 sequence: CASKGGVNTGELFF. The CDR3, as DNA: TGTGCCAGCAAGGGCGGGGTGAACACCGGGGAGCTGTTTTTT.

The chain employs TRBV11-2 and TRBJ2-5, with unresolved D. Germline-derived CDR1 and CDR2 are SGHAT and FQNNGV. The CDR3 contains 12 residues. The ends were cut back, 2 bases at V and 5 bases at J, with 6 bases in the middle. This CDR3 reads CASSLSLETQYF. The CDR3 coding sequence is TGTGCCAGCAGCTTATCCCTGGAGACCCAGTACTTC.

The rearrangement joins TRBV12-2 to TRBJ2-6; the table's D call of TRBD1 was not tested on the DNA. TRBV12-2 is a known pseudogene. The CDR3 is 18 residues long. In nucleotides, the CDR3 is TGTGCAAGTCGCAACAAATTCTCCACACAAAGTCGGGCCAACGTCCTGACTTTC. Residues: CASRNKFSTQSRANVLTF.

The rearrangement uses TRBV5-1 and TRBJ2-7, with D possibly matching TRBD1 (6 bases). V lost 1 base, J lost 2 bases, and 10 bases lay in between. The CDR3 spans 14 residues. Germline CDR1 is SGHRS and CDR2 is YFSETQ. In DNA, the CDR3 is TGCGCCAGCAGCTTGACAGGGCCAGCCTACGAGCAGTACTTC. It encodes CASSLTGPAYEQYF.

The chain links TRBV19 to TRBJ2-7; the match to TRBD1 covers 7 bases. The ends lost 5 bases at V and 1 base at J; junction bases unmatched: 11. Germline-derived CDR1 and CDR2 are LNHDA and SQIVND (reference sequence). This CDR3 has 16 residues. The CDR3 DNA sequence: TGTGCCAGTAGTGATTTTTCCGGGACAGAATCCTACGAGCAGTACTTC. It is translated as CASSDFSGTESYEQYF.

The chain is built from TRBV7-9 and TRBJ1-3, with TRBD1 matching over 9 bases. The CDR3 contains 16 residues. From germline, CDR1 is SEHNR and CDR2 FQNEAQ (reference sequence). V dropped 5 bases and J dropped 4; count of bases not matched to a gene: 9. For the CDR3, the DNA is TGTGCCAGCAGCCAAGGGGGACAGGGATCAGGAAACACCATATATTTT. This gives the protein CASSQGGQGSGNTIYF.

The chain recombines TRBV4-1 with TRBJ2-3; D may be TRBD2 (6 bases). Trimming took off 7 bases at V and 0 bases at J, with 14 bases between the two ends. CDR3 size: 15 residues. CDR1 MGHRA and CDR2 YSYEKL come from the germline V gene. CDR3 protein: CASTRVAASTDTQYF. CDR3 nucleotide sequence: TGCGCCAGCACCCGGGTAGCGGCTAGCACAGATACGCAGTATTTT.

The chain employs TRBV27 and TRBJ1-2; 9 bases agree with TRBD1. This CDR3 comprises 15 residues. Trimming at V came to 3 bases and at J to 2 bases, leaving 4 bases not matched to a gene. In germline, CDR1 is MNHEY, CDR2 SMNVEV (reference sequence). As DNA, the CDR3 is TGTGCCAGCAGTTTTTCCGGGACAGGGAACTATGGCTACACCTTC. Protein product: CASSFSGTGNYGYTF.

V is TRBV14 and J is TRBJ2-7, with D possibly matching TRBD1 (6 bases). This CDR3 comprises 11 residues. Trimming left V 6 bases short and J 7 bases short, with 10 bases between. Germline values: CDR1 SGHDN, CDR2 FVKESK. The CDR3, as DNA: TGTGCCAGCAGTCCCGGGACAGAGCAGTACTTC. Amino acid sequence: CASSPGTEQYF. The full variable domain, its missing parts supplied by reference TRBV14 and TRBJ2-7, is EAGVTQFPSHSVIEKGQTVTLRCDPISGHDNLYWYRRVMGKEIKFLLHFVKESKQDESGMPNNRFLAERTGGTYSTLKVQPAELEDSGVYFCASSPGTEQYFGPGTRLTVT.

V usage is TRBV30 and J usage is TRBJ1-1; D remains unclear. The CDR3 extends over 12 amino acids. V shed 0 bases and J shed 8 bases, with 10 bases lying between them. CDR1 and CDR2 (germline): GTSNPN, SVGIG (reference sequence). CDR3 protein: CAWSVPVPEAFF. The CDR3 nucleotides read TGTGCCTGGAGTGTCCCCGTCCCCGAAGCTTTCTTT.

This clone appeared a few times. The J gene is TRBJ2-7, the V gene TRBV6-5; 7 positions agree with TRBD2. The CDR3 is 14 residues long. Per germline, CDR1 MNHEY and CDR2 SVGAGI. J was trimmed by 8 bases and V by 5 bases; bases with no gene match: 12. CDR3 sequence (DNA): TGTGCCAGCAGTGAAGGGGACTACCGGAACCAGCAGTACTTC. Translating gives CASSEGDYRNQQYF.

The chain joins TRBV2 to TRBJ2-7; D is unresolved. The CDR3 loop spans 15 amino acids. V lost 0 bases to trimming and J lost 0 bases, with 9 bases between them. Germline CDR1 SNHLY, CDR2 FYNNEI. CDR3 coding DNA: TGTGCCAGCAGTGAAGCAGGCGGAAGCTCCTACGAGCAGTACTTC. It encodes CASSEAGGSSYEQYF.

This chain uses TRBV28 with TRBJ2-1; maybe TRBD2 (5 bases). The V gene lost 6 bases and the J gene lost 7 bases, with 13 bases spanning the gap. The germline V gene encodes CDR1 MDHEN and CDR2 SYDVKM. There are 13 residues in the CDR3. CDR3 in DNA: TGTGCCAGCAGCTTCACTAGTGTAAATGAGCAGTTCTTC. It encodes CASSFTSVNEQFF.

This clone was recorded only once. This sequence joins TRBV28 and TRBJ1-5, with 7 bases identical to TRBD1. J lost 6 bases, V lost 2 bases, and 1 base had no gene match. The germline gives CDR1 MDHEN, CDR2 SYDVKM. The CDR3 loop spans 13 amino acids. The CDR3 sequence is CASSLGTVQPQHF. CDR3 coding DNA: TGTGCCAGCAGTTTAGGGACAGTTCAGCCCCAGCATTTT.

The chain employs TRBV6-4 and TRBJ2-3; D gene ambiguous. Germline V gene sequence: CDR1 MRHNA, CDR2 SNTAGT. This CDR3 comprises 13 residues. V lost 8 bases to trimming and J lost 2 bases, with 11 bases between them. CDR3 loop: CASARTSTDTQYF. The CDR3 coding sequence is TGTGCCAGCGCCAGAACATCCACAGATACGCAGTATTTT.

The CDR3 coding sequence is TGCGCCAGCAGAGGGGAGGAGCAGTACTTC. Its translation: CASRGEEQYF. The V and J genes are TRBV4-1 and TRBJ2-7; D is tentatively TRBD1 or TRBD2 (5 bases each). Germline-derived CDR1 and CDR2 are MGHRA and YSYEKL. Trimming took 6 bases from V and 7 from J, leaving 7 bases between them. The CDR3 is 10 residues long.